The 6 T cell receptor beta chains presented below share a single source sample, sequenced in a study of vaccination and CD4 T cells after COVID-19. The Oncomine TCR Beta short-read assay sequenced DNA from cultured CD4+ T cells. TCRdb redid the calling of the PCR reads with MiXCR, one entry per CDR3 protein. The sample consists of thousands of distinct CDR3 sequences, 60% to 70% of them appearing once. The antigens for these receptors are not known. Stated treatment: approximately 9-day PBMC culture with coronavirus spike peptide pools or control peptides (ViraFEST assay). What was sequenced was CD4+ T cells from blood, cultured in vitro. Receptors originate from a human donor who had recovered from COVID-19.

The V call is TRBV7-2, the J call TRBJ1-5; 7 bases are a match to TRBD1. Germline CDR1 SGHTA, CDR2 FQGNSA. V dropped 1 base and J dropped 6; count of bases not matched to a gene: 15. The CDR3 loop spans 18 amino acids. CDR3 coding DNA: TGTGCCAGCAGCTTAGATGTTCTAGGGGGCGTCCCCCCTCAGCCCCAGCATTTT. It yields the protein CASSLDVLGGVPPQPQHF.

This clonotype was seen a few times. The chain couples TRBV27 to TRBJ2-7; TRBD2 aligns across 12 bases. The V segment lost 5 bases and the J segment 4 bases; nucleotides outside the gene matches: 6. The CDR3 is 15 residues long. The germline CDR1 and CDR2 sequences are MNHEY and SMNVEV (reference sequence). CDR3 coding DNA: TGTGCCAGCAGTCCGCGACTAGCGGGAGAATACGAGCAGTACTTC. This gives the protein CASSPRLAGEYEQYF.

In this sample, this clonotype turned up a few times. The chain combines TRBV5-1 with TRBJ1-1; D is unresolved. V lost 5 bases and J lost 6, with 8 bases in between. This CDR3 contains 11 residues. Germline CDR1 and CDR2: SGHRS and YFSETQ. The CDR3 DNA follows: TGCGCCAGCAGTTCGGACGCTGAAGCTTTCTTT. Its translation: CASSSDAEAFF.

The chain employs TRBV6-2 or TRBV6-3 and TRBJ1-5; weak D call: TRBD1 (5 bases). Germline V gene data show CDR1 as MNHEY and CDR2 as SVGEGT. The V gene lost 0 bases and the J gene lost 1 base, with 10 bases spanning the gap. The CDR3 runs to 16 residues. The CDR3 loop is CASSYSRGISNQPQHF. The CDR3, as DNA: TGTGCCAGCAGTTACTCGCGGGGCATCAGCAATCAGCCCCAGCATTTT.

The CDR3 spells CASSESWAGFETQYF. Here the CDR3 DNA reads TGTGCCAGCAGTGAATCGTGGGCGGGATTCGAGACCCAGTACTTC. The chain recombines TRBV25-1 with TRBJ2-5; perhaps TRBD2 as D (6 bases). Germline loops: CDR1 MGHDK, CDR2 SYGVNS. The CDR3 has 15 residues. V lost 1 base to trimming and J lost 5 bases, with 14 bases between them.

This sequence joins TRBV28 and TRBJ2-7, with TRBD1 as a possible D gene (6 bases). V was cut by 6 bases and J by 0 bases, with 9 bases left in between. Germline V CDR1 and CDR2: MDHEN, SYDVKM. The CDR3 is 13 residues long. CDR3 region: CASRPQGSYEQYF. CDR3 DNA sequence: TGTGCCAGCAGGCCACAGGGCTCCTACGAGCAGTACTTC.